What follows describes a single T cell receptor (beta chain). The antigen is undetermined. This record comes from a study of immune cell composition in non-small cell lung cancer. Study at large: Tumours were mainly lung adenocarcinoma or squamous cell carcinoma. Findings and limits, study-wide: Adenocarcinomas with higher top tumour-associated clone frequency had more reactive TILs.

This table comes from immunoSEQ multiplex PCR, and its TCRdb copy is limited to in-frame clones, with some not included. The top ten clones hold more than 6.5% of a sample with 15,000 or so clones, around 68% of them seen once. CDR3 length: 12 amino acids. Germline lookup yields CDR1 SEHNR and CDR2 FQNEAQ (reference sequence). J was trimmed by 7 bases and V by 5 bases; bases with no gene match: 1. The sequenced sample consisted of lung tumor tissue. This clonotype was sampled from a human donor with non-small cell lung cancer. The chain joins TRBV7-9 to TRBJ1-5; TRBD1 matches at 8 bases. This CDR3 is CASSAGGQPQHF. The CDR3 DNA is TGTGCCAGCAGCGCAGGGGGCCAGCCCCAGCATTTT.